Shown below are 6 T cell receptor beta chains from a single sample sequenced in a study of T cell responses to AZD1222 COVID-19 vaccine. Here immunoSEQ multiplex PCR was the method, and the copy in TCRdb shows in-frame clones only, minus some. The sample includes about 130,000 clones, just over 85% of them seen just once. This specimen was peripheral blood, taken on day 0 of AZD1222 vaccination. The receptors stem from an adult in good health.

The chain uses TRBV7-9 and TRBJ2-1; TRBD2 matches 8 bases. The CDR3 length is 16 residues. Per germline, CDR1 SEHNR and CDR2 FQNEAQ (reference sequence). Trimming took 1 base from V and 9 from J; bases not matched to a gene: 11. DNA for the CDR3: TGTGCCAGCAGCTTAGTTCTCCCGGGGGGGGCCGGTGAGCAGTTCTTC. Amino acid sequence: CASSLVLPGGAGEQFF.

V usage is TRBV6-1 and J usage is TRBJ1-2, with D possibly TRBD1 on 6 matching bases. The CDR3 is 14 amino acids. V lost 1 base and J lost 6, with 12 bases in between. Germline CDR1 reads MNHNS; CDR2 reads SASEGT. The CDR3 spells CASSEGWAGDGYTF. The CDR3 DNA sequence: TGTGCCAGCAGTGAAGGATGGGCAGGGGATGGCTACACCTTC.

This rearrangement joins TRBV18 to TRBJ1-2, with D hard to call. The CDR3 contains 13 residues. Trimming shortened V by 3 bases and J by 8 bases, and 13 bases separated the two germline ends. Germline V lookup: CDR1 KGHSH, CDR2 LQKENI. DNA for the CDR3: TGTGCCAGCTCACCTAGGACCGAGTCGGGCTACACCTTC. This translates into CASSPRTESGYTF.

This clone has a single count. The gene calls are TRBV2 and TRBJ1-4; D uncertain. The germline gives CDR1 SNHLY, CDR2 FYNNEI. This CDR3 has 15 residues. V dropped 3 bases and J dropped 5 bases, with 13 bases sitting between them. The CDR3 DNA reads TGTGCCAGCAGTGATCTTCCAGAAAAAAATGAAAAACTGTTTTTT. Protein sequence: CASSDLPEKNEKLFF.

The chain couples TRBV7-9 to TRBJ1-1; TRBD1 is a possible D gene (5 bases). Germline lookup yields CDR1 SEHNR and CDR2 FQNEAQ (reference sequence). This CDR3 contains 15 residues. The V and J ends lost 4 bases and 0 bases respectively, with 12 bases between them. The CDR3 coding sequence is TGTGCCAGCAGCTCCTGGGGGGGGTTGAACACTGAAGCTTTCTTT. Protein: CASSSWGGLNTEAFF.

The chain employs TRBV6-1 and TRBJ1-5, with a tentative D call TRBD1 (5 bases). This CDR3 region has 14 residues. Germline V gene data show CDR1 as MNHNS and CDR2 as SASEGT. V was shortened by 3 bases and J by 4 bases, with 10 bases between the two germline ends. The CDR3, as DNA: TGTGCCAGCAGTGATCAGGGAAGGAATCAGCCCCAGCATTTT. It encodes CASSDQGRNQPQHF.